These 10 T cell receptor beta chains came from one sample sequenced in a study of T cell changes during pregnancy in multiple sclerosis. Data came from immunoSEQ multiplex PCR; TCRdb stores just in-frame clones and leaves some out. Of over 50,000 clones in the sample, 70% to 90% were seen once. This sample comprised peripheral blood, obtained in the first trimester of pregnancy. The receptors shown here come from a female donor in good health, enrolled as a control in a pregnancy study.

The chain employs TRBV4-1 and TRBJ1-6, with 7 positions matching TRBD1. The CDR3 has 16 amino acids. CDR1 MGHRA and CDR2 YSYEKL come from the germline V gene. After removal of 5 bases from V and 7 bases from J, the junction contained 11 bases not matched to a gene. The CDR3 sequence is CASSSPTPTGNSPLHF. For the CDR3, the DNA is TGCGCCAGCAGCTCCCCGACCCCGACAGGGAATTCACCCCTCCACTTT.

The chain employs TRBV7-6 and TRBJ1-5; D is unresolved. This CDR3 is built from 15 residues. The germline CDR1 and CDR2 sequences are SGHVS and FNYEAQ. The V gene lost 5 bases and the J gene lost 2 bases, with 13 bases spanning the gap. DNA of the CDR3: TGTGCCAGCAGCAGAGGGATGGCAGGCAATCAGCCCCAGCATTTT. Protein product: CASSRGMAGNQPQHF.

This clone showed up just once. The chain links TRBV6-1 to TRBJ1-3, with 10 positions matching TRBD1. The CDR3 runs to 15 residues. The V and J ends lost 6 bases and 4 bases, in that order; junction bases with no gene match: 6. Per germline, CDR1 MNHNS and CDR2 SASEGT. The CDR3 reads CASRQGQGIGNTIYF. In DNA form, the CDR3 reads TGTGCCAGCAGACAGGGACAGGGGATCGGAAACACCATATATTTT.

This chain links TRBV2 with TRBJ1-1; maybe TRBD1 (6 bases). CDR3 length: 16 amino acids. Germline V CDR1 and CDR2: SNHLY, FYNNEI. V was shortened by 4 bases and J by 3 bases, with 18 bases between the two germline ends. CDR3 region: CASSVGGGIGDTEAFF. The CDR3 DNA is TGTGCCAGCAGTGTTGGTGGGGGCATAGGGGACACTGAAGCTTTCTTT.

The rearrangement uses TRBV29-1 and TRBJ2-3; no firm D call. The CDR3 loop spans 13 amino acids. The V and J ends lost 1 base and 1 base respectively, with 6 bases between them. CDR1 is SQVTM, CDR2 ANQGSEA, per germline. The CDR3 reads CSVEVGGTDTQYF. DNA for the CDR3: TGCAGCGTTGAAGTCGGAGGCACAGATACGCAGTATTTT.

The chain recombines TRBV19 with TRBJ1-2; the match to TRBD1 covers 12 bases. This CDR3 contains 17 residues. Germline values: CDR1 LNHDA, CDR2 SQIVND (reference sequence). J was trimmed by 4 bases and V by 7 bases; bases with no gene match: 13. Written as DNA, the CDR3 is TGTGCCAGTAATACGCCGGGACAGGGGGCGGTGGCCTATGGCTACACCTTC. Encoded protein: CASNTPGQGAVAYGYTF.

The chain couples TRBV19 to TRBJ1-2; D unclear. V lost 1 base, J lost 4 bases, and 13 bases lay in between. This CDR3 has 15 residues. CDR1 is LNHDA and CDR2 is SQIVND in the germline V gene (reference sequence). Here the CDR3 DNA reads TGTGCCAGTAGTATAGTATCGGCGGCAAGCTATGGCTACACCTTC. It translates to CASSIVSAASYGYTF.

This chain's CDR3 is CASSAGQTPSGANVLTF. CDR3 nucleotide sequence: TGTGCCAGCAGCGCGGGACAGACACCCTCTGGGGCCAACGTCCTGACTTTC. This chain uses TRBV9 with TRBJ2-6; 7 bases fit TRBD1. CDR3 size: 17 residues. Unmatched junction bases numbered 6, after V lost 3 bases and J lost 0 bases. CDR1 is SGDLS, CDR2 YYNGEE, per germline.

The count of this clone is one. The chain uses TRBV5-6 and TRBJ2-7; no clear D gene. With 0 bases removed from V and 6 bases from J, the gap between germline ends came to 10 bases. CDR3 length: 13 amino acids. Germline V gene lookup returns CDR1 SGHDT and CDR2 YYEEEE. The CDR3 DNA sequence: TGTGCCAGCAGCTTGGTTGGGCTTGGCGAGCAGTACTTC. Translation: CASSLVGLGEQYF.

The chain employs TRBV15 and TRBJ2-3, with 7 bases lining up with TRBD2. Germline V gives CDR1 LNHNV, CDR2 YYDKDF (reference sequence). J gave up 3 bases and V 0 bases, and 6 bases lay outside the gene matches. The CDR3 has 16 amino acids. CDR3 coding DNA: TGTGCCACCAGCAGAGATCCGGTCGGGGGGACAGATACGCAGTATTTT. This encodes CATSRDPVGGTDTQYF.